This TCR beta chain was sequenced in a study of shared T cell receptors in the human thymus. The repertoire was sequenced with immunoSEQ multiplex PCR; TCRdb's copy has only in-frame clones and lacks some. Here the sample spans approximately 400,000 clones, 85% to 95% being singletons. The sequenced sample consisted of thymocytes. This receptor was identified in a human donor.

The CDR3 nucleotides read TGTGCCAGCAGTTTATCTCACCGGGTGAGGAACGAGCAGTACTTC. Translation gives CASSLSHRVRNEQYF. The V gene is TRBV27, the J gene TRBJ2-7; D unclear. The CDR3 runs 15 residues. Germline V gives CDR1 MNHEY, CDR2 SMNVEV (reference sequence). Trimming removed 0 bases at V and 5 bases at J, with 14 bases between.